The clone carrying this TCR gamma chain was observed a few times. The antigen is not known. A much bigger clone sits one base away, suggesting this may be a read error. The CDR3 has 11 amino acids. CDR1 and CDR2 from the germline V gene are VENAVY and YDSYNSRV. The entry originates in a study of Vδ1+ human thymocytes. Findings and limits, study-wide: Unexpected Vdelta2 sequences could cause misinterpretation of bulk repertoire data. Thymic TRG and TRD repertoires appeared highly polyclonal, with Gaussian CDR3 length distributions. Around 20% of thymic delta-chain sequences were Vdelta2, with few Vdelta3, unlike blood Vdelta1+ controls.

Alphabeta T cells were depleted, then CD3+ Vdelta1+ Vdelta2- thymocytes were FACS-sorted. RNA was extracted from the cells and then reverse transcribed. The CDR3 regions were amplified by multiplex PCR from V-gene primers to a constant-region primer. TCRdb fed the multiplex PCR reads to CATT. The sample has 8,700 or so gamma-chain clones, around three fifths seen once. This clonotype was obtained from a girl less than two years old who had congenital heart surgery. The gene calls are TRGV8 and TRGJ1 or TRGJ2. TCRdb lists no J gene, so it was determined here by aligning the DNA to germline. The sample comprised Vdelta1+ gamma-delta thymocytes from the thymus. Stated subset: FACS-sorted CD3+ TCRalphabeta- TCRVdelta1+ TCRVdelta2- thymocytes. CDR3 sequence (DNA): TGTGCCACCTGGGATTACTATAAGAAACTCTTT. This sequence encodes CATWDYYKKLF.